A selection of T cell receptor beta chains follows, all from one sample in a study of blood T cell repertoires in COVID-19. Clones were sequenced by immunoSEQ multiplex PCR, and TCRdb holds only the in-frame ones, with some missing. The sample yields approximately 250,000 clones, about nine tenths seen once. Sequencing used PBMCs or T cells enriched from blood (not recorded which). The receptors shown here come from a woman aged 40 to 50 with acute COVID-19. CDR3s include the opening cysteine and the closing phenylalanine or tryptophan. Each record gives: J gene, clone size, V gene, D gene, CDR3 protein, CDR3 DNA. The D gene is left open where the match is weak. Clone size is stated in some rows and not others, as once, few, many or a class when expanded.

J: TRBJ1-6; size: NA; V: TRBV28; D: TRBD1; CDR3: CASSFLTQGALSPLHF; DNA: TGTGCCAGCAGTTTCCTTACACAGGGGGCTCTTTCACCCCTCCACTTT
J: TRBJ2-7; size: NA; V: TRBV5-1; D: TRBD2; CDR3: CASRLTTSGNYEQYF; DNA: TGCGCCAGCAGACTAACGACTAGCGGGAACTACGAGCAGTACTTC
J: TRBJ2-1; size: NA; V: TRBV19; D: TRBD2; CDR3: CASRILAGLTNEQFF; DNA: TGTGCCAGTAGGATCCTAGCGGGGTTGACCAATGAGCAGTTCTTC
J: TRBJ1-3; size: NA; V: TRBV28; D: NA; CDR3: CASSSGEPSGNTIYF; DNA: TGTGCCAGCAGTTCAGGGGAGCCCTCTGGAAACACCATATATTTT
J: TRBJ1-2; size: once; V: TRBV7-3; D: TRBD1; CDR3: CASSLGQGFGYTF; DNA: TGTGCCAGCAGTCTCGGACAGGGGTTTGGCTACACCTTC
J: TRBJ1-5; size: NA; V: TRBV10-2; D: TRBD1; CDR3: CASSDRAGNQPQHF; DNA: TGCGCCAGCAGCGACAGGGCTGGCAATCAGCCCCAGCATTTT
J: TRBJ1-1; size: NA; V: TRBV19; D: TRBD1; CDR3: CASTRTGMNTEAFF; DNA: TGTGCCAGTACCCGGACAGGGATGAACACTGAAGCTTTCTTT
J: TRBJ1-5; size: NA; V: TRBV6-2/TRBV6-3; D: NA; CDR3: CASSLGRQYNQPQHF; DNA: TGTGCCAGCAGCCTGGGTCGACAGTACAATCAGCCCCAGCATTTT
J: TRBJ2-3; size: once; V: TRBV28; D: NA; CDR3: CASSLRRRRSTDTQYF; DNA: TGTGCCAGCAGTTTGAGAAGGAGGAGGAGCACAGATACGCAGTATTTT
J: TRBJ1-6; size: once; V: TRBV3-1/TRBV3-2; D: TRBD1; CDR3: CASSPHRDRGNSPLHF; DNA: TGTGCCAGCAGCCCTCACCGGGACAGAGGCAATTCACCCCTCCACTTT
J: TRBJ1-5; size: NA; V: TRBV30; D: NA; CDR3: CAWSKQGWSNQPQHF; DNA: TGTGCCTGGAGTAAACAGGGTTGGAGCAATCAGCCCCAGCATTTT
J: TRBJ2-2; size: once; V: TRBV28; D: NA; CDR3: CASEKMTETGELFF; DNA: TGTGCCAGCGAAAAGATGACAGAGACCGGGGAGCTGTTTTTT
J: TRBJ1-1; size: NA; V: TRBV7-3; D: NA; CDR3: CASSLWSGMNTEAFF; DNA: TGTGCCAGCAGCTTATGGTCGGGGATGAACACTGAAGCTTTCTTT
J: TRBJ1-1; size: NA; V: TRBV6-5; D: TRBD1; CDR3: CASSLGTENTEAFF; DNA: TGTGCCAGCAGCCTCGGGACAGAGAACACTGAAGCTTTCTTT
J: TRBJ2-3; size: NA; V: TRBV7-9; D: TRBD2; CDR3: CASSLRLAGDSDTQYF; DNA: TGTGCCAGCAGCCTCAGACTAGCGGGAGACTCAGATACGCAGTATTTT
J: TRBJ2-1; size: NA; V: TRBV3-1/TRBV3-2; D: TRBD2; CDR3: CASSQEGLAGKTTYNEQFF; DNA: TGTGCCAGCAGCCAGGAGGGGCTAGCGGGAAAAACAACCTACAATGAGCAGTTCTTC
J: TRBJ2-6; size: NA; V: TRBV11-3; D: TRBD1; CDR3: CASSRGQGSSGANVLTF; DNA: TGTGCCAGCAGCAGAGGACAGGGGAGCTCTGGGGCCAACGTCCTGACTTTC
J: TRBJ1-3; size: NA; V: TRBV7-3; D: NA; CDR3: CASSLTAGAQNTIYF; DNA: TGTGCCAGCAGCTTAACTGCGGGGGCCCAAAACACCATATATTTT
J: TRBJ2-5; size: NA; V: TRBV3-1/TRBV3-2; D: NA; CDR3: CASRQTDSKEETQYF; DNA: TGTGCCAGCAGACAAACGGACAGCAAAGAAGAGACCCAGTACTTC
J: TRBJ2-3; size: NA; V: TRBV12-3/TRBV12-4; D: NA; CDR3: CASSRSGEQYF; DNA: TGTGCCAGCAGTAGGTCGGGAGAGCAGTATTTT
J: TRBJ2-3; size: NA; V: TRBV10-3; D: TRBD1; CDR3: CAISELTGGGADTQYF; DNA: TGTGCCATCAGTGAGCTCACAGGGGGTGGGGCAGATACGCAGTATTTT
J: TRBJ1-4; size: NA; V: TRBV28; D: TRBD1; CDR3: CASSPGGQANEKLFF; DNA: TGTGCCAGCAGCCCGGGGGGACAGGCTAATGAAAAACTGTTTTTT
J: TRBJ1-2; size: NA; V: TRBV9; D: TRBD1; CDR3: CASRAQGAHYGYTF; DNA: TGTGCCAGCAGGGCCCAGGGGGCTCACTATGGCTACACCTTC
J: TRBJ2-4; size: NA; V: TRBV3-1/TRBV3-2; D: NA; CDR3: CASSQLTENIQYF; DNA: TGTGCCAGCAGCCAATTAACAGAAAACATTCAGTACTTC
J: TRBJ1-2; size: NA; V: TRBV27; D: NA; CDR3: CASSPDRATPFHGYTF; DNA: TGTGCCAGCTCCCCGGACAGAGCTACCCCGTTTCATGGCTACACCTTC
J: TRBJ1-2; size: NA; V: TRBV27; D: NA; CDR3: CASSVGGSSYGYTF; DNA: TGTGCCAGCAGCGTGGGGGGATCGTCCTATGGCTACACCTTC
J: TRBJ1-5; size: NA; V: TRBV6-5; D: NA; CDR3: CATPSGFDANQPQHF; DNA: TGTGCCACCCCGTCGGGGTTTGATGCCAATCAGCCCCAGCATTTT
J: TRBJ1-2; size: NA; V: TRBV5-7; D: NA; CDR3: CASSLYREGYTF; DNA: TGTGCCAGCAGCTTGTACAGGGAGGGCTACACCTTC
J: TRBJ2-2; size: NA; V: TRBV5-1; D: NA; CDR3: CASSSSVPNTGELFF; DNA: TGCGCCAGCAGCTCCTCAGTCCCAAACACCGGGGAGCTGTTTTTT
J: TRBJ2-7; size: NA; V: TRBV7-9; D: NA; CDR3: CASSLVVGHRTPEQYF; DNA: TGTGCCAGCAGCTTGGTGGTCGGTCACCGGACACCCGAGCAGTACTTC
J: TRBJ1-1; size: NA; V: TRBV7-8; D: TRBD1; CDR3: CASKGQNLNTEAFF; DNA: TGTGCCAGCAAGGGACAGAACCTGAACACTGAAGCTTTCTTT
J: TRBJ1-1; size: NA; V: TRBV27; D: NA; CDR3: CASSLRGPNTEAFF; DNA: TGTGCCAGCAGTTTGCGGGGACCAAACACTGAAGCTTTCTTT
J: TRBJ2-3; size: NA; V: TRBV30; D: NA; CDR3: CAWDSSLGDTQYF; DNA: TGTGCCTGGGATAGCTCACTAGGGGATACGCAGTATTTT
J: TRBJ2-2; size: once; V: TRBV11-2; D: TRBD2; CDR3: CASSPQLAANTGELFF; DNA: TGTGCCAGCAGCCCCCAGCTAGCGGCGAACACCGGGGAGCTGTTTTTT
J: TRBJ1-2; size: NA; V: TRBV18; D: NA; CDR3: CASSLWTKEGGYTF; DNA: TGTGCCAGCTCACTATGGACAAAGGAGGGAGGCTACACCTTC
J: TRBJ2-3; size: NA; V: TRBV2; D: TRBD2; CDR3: CASSKTSGDTDTQYF; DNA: TGTGCCAGCAGTAAAACTAGCGGGGACACAGATACGCAGTATTTT
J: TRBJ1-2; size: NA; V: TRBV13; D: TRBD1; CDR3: CASSIGQEHTF; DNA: TGTGCCAGCAGCATCGGACAGGAGCACACCTTC
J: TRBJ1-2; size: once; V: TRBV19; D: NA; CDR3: CASSKGLLYGYTF; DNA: TGTGCCAGTAGTAAAGGACTTCTCTATGGCTACACCTTC
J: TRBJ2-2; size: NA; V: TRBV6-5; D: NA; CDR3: CASGSRRANTGELFF; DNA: TGTGCCAGCGGATCGAGGAGGGCTAACACCGGGGAGCTGTTTTTT
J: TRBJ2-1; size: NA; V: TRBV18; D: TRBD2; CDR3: CASSPSSGSLDEQFF; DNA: TGTGCCAGCTCACCTTCTAGCGGGAGTCTCGATGAGCAGTTCTTC
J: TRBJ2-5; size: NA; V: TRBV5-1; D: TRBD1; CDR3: CASSPGQAQETQYF; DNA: TGCGCCAGCAGCCCGGGACAGGCCCAAGAGACCCAGTACTTC
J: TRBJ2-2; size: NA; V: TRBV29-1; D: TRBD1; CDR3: CSAQGDDTGELFF; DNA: TGCAGCGCCCAGGGGGATGACACCGGGGAGCTGTTTTTT
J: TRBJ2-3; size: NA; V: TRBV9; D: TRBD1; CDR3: CASSGDVGQGALDTQYF; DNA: TGTGCCAGCAGCGGCGACGTTGGACAGGGGGCTTTAGATACGCAGTATTTT
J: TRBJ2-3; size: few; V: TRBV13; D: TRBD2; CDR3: CASSGPTSGRTDTQYF; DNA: TGTGCCAGCAGCGGTCCGACTAGCGGGAGGACAGATACGCAGTATTTT
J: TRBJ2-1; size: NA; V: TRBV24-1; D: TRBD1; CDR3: CATSDQDWTGGSYNEQFF; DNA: TGTGCCACCAGTGACCAGGATTGGACAGGGGGCTCCTACAATGAGCAGTTCTTC
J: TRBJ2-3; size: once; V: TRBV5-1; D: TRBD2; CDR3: CASSPGLAGGPGDTQYF; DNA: TGCGCCAGCAGCCCGGGACTAGCGGGAGGGCCCGGAGATACGCAGTATTTT
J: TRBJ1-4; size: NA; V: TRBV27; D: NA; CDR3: CASSPRHGEKLFF; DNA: TGTGCCAGCAGTCCCCGCCACGGGGAAAAACTGTTTTTT
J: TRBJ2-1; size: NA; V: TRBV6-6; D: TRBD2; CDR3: CASRKGGLAGDEQFF; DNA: TGTGCCAGCAGAAAAGGGGGACTAGCGGGAGATGAGCAGTTCTTC
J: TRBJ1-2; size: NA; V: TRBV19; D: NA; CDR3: CASLARGRVYGYTF; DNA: TGTGCCAGTCTTGCGCGGGGAAGAGTCTATGGCTACACCTTC
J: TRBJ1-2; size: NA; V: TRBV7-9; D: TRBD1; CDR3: CASSFWGQGAQENGYTF; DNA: TGTGCCAGCAGCTTCTGGGGACAGGGGGCGCAGGAGAATGGCTACACCTTC
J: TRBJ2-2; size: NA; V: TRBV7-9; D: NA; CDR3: CASSLAILGRRHGELFF; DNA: TGTGCCAGCAGCTTAGCGATATTGGGCAGGAGGCACGGGGAGCTGTTTTTT
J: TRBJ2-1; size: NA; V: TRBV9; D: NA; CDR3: CASSVDGAGLSYNEQFF; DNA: TGTGCCAGCAGCGTAGATGGGGCGGGACTCTCCTACAATGAGCAGTTCTTC
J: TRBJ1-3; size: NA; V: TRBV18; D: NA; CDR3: CASSPEALSGNTIYF; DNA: TGTGCCAGCTCACCAGAGGCCCTCTCTGGAAACACCATATATTTT